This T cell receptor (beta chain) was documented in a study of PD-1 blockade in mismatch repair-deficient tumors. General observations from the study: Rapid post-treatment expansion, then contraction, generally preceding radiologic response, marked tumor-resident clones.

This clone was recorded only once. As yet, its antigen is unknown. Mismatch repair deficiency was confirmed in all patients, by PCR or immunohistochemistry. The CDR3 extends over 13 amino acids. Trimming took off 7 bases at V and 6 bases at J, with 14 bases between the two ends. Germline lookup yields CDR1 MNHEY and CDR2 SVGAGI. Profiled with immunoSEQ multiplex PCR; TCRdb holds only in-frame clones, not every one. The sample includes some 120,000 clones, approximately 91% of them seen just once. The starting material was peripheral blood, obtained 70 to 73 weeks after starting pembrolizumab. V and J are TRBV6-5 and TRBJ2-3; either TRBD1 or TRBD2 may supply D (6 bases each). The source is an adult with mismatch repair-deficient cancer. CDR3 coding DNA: TGTGCCAGCACCCCAGGGGAGGCGGATACGCAGTATTTT. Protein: CASTPGEADTQYF.